This TCR beta chain came from a study of T cells in Graves' hyperthyroidism and ophthalmopathy. Overall study: Any treatment followed the collection of peripheral blood at initial diagnosis. Study results and caveats: Ophthalmopathy, which appeared later, was predicted by the model a median approximately six months before onset.

RNA transcripts were the template for amplifying TCR beta CDR3 regions. Primed by the HTBI set, a first-round RT-PCR was run on the TCR CDR3. TCRdb re-analysed the multiplex PCR reads in MiXCR, keeping a single row per CDR3 protein. The table records about 840,000 distinct CDR3 sequences, 38% of them present only once. In the case of this clonotype: Its antigen is currently unknown.

The sequence was obtained from a man between 18 and 35 years old with Graves' hyperthyroidism. Specimen: blood.

The CDR3 is CSAGGGTGGPLSQETQYF. In DNA, the CDR3 is TGCAGTGCTGGAGGAGGGACAGGGGGCCCATTGTCCCAAGAGACCCAGTACTTC. The gene calls are TRBV20-1 and TRBJ2-5; 12 nucleotides align to TRBD1. This CDR3 region has 18 residues. Germline CDR1 is DFQATT and CDR2 is SNEGSKA (reference sequence). The V segment lost 5 bases and the J segment 1 base; nucleotides outside the gene matches: 14.